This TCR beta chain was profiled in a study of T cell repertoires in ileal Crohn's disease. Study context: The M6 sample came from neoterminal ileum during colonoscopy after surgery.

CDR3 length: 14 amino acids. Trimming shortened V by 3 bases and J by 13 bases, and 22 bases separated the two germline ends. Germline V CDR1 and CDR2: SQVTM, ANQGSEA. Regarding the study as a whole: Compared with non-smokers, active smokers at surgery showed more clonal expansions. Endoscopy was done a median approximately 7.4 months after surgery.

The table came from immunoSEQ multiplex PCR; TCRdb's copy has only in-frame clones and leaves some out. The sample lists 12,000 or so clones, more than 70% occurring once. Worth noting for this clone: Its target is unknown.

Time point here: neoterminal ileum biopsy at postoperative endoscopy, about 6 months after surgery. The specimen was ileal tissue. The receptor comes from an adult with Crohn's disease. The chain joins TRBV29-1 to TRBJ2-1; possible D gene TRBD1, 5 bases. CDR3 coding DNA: TGCAGCGTTGATGGGCAGGGTGTTTCCCCGAATCAGTTCTTC. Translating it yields CSVDGQGVSPNQFF.